This T cell receptor beta chain is from a study of OX40 agonist ivuxolimab in advanced cancers. V was clipped by 5 bases and J by 0 bases; unmatched bases: 6. This CDR3 spans 17 amino acids. Germline V lookup: CDR1 SGHAT, CDR2 FQNNGV. Blood samples were obtained at baseline, cycle 4 day 1, and cycle 7 day 1. TCRdb's copy holds only in-frame clones and misses some; the assay was immunoSEQ multiplex PCR. The data show 8,000 to 13,000 clones, around four fifths seen once. With respect to this clone: The antigen is not known.

Study findings and constraints: Expanded clones were, on average, more numerous among CD8+ T cells than CD4+.

The TCR sequence derives from an adult with an advanced solid tumor such as melanoma, head and neck, liver or kidney cancer. The genes are TRBV11-2 and TRBJ2-6; 8 bases map to TRBD1. The starting material was CD4+ or CD8+ T cells sorted from blood, obtained in a trial of the OX40 agonist ivuxolimab. CDR3 sequence: CASSKTGANSGANVLTF. The CDR3 bases are TGTGCCAGCAGCAAGACAGGGGCGAACTCTGGGGCCAACGTCCTGACTTTC.